Listed here are 9 T cell receptor beta chains from one sample, sequenced in a study of early T cells in non-severe SARS-CoV-2 infection. MiXCR, run by TCRdb on the 5' RACE reads, gives a single entry per CDR3 protein. The sample gives about 39,000 distinct CDR3 sequences, about 5.5% of which show up once; roughly 4% is in the top ten. The source material was whole blood, sampled at baseline. The source is an adult who was a healthcare worker with PCR-confirmed SARS-CoV-2 infection or an uninfected control (not recorded which).

This clonotype has at least ten counts. V is TRBV11-1 and J is TRBJ2-7, with a weak D call TRBD1 (6 bases). The CDR3 totals 13 residues. Trimming shortened V by 4 bases and J by 2 bases, and 9 bases separated the two germline ends. The germline gives CDR1 SGHAT, CDR2 FQDESV (reference sequence). The CDR3 sequence: CASSSDRTYEQYF. CDR3 DNA: TGTGCCAGCAGCTCGGACAGAACCTACGAGCAGTACTTC.

This clonotype was detected many times. The J gene is TRBJ1-2, the V gene TRBV6-2 or TRBV6-3; 12 positions match TRBD1. Looked up from germline, CDR1 is MNHEY and CDR2 is SVGEGT. CDR3 length equals 15 residues. V trimming: 5 bases; J trimming: 8 bases; junction bases outside the gene matches: 9. The CDR3 sequence is CASSQDAGTGGGYTF. The CDR3 region has the DNA TGTGCCAGCAGTCAGGACGCCGGGACAGGGGGCGGCTACACCTTC.

This clonotype was picked up many times. This rearrangement joins TRBV15 to TRBJ2-1, with 9 bases lining up with TRBD2. Germline lookup yields CDR1 LNHNV and CDR2 YYDKDF (reference sequence). The CDR3 contains 14 residues. V lost 3 bases and J lost 6; bases outside the gene matches: 3. CDR3 coding DNA: TGTGCCACCAGCAGCCCTAGCGGGACCAATGAGCAGTTCTTC. Its translation is CATSSPSGTNEQFF.

This clonotype was counted at least ten times. V is TRBV10-1 and J is TRBJ2-1, with D possibly TRBD2 on 6 matching bases. This CDR3 comprises 11 residues. CDR1 is WNHNN and CDR2 is SYGVQD in the germline V gene (reference sequence). Trimming left V 8 bases short and J 7 bases short, with 9 bases between. DNA for the CDR3: TGCGCCAGCGGGGAGGAGAATGAGCAGTTCTTC. It codes for CASGEENEQFF.

CDR3 amino acids: CASSRRQTGTLTEAFF. The CDR3 DNA sequence: TGTGCCAGCAGTCGACGACAGACGGGGACCCTTACTGAAGCTTTCTTT. The chain combines TRBV6-2 or TRBV6-3 with TRBJ1-1; D is perhaps TRBD1 (5 bases). The CDR3 is made up of 16 amino acids. V lost 5 bases and J lost 5, with 21 bases in between. The germline CDR1 and CDR2 sequences are MNHEY and SVGEGT.

This clonotype was seen at least ten times. This chain joins TRBV4-2 and TRBJ2-7; 10 nucleotides agree with TRBD1. The CDR3 totals 15 residues. The trim removed 1 base at V and 6 bases at J, leaving 6 bases unmatched. Germline-derived CDR1 and CDR2 are LGHNA and YNFKEQ. CDR3 sequence (DNA): TGTGCCAGCAGCCAAGGGGACAGGGGTGAAGCCGAGCAGTACTTC. Translation: CASSQGDRGEAEQYF.

This clonotype was recorded at least ten times. The CDR3, as DNA: TGTGCCAGCAGCCGCATGACCGGGACAGGCTACAATGAGCAGTTCTTC. The encoded protein is CASSRMTGTGYNEQFF. The rearrangement links TRBV14 to TRBJ2-1, with TRBD1 identical over 8 bases. Trimming cost V 4 bases and J 3 bases; bases outside gene matches: 8. Germline CDR1 SGHDN, CDR2 FVKESK. The CDR3 runs 16 residues.

This clonotype occurred many times. The chain has TRBV18 and TRBJ2-1; 8 bases align to TRBD2. The V and J ends lost 3 bases and 1 base, in that order; junction bases with no gene match: 2. The CDR3 has 15 residues. Germline loops: CDR1 KGHSH, CDR2 LQKENI. The CDR3, as DNA: TGTGCCAGCTCACCCGGGGGGGCATCCTACAATGAGCAGTTCTTC. Its translation is CASSPGGASYNEQFF.

This chain joins TRBV20-1 and TRBJ2-3; D may correspond to TRBD1 or TRBD2 (5 bases each). The V and J ends lost 1 base and 0 bases respectively, with 17 bases between them. The germline CDR1 and CDR2 sequences are DFQATT and SNEGSKA (reference sequence). The CDR3 runs 17 residues. The DNA for the CDR3 is TGCAGTGCTAGAGGGGGGTGGGGCAGGAGTAGCACAGATACGCAGTATTTT. Amino acid sequence: CSARGGWGRSSTDTQYF.